This T cell receptor beta chain derives from a study of blood T cell repertoires in COVID-19. Libraries were prepared by immunoSEQ multiplex PCR; TCRdb keeps only in-frame clonotypes and omits some of them. The sample includes 200,000 to 250,000 clones, 65% to 85% of them seen just once. V shed 4 bases and J shed 3 bases, with 15 bases lying between them. The CDR3 has 14 residues. Germline loops: CDR1 GTSNPN, CDR2 SVGIG (reference sequence). The rearrangement links TRBV30 to TRBJ1-1; D gene uncertain. The origin of this receptor is a human donor in a cohort sampled during active COVID-19. The sequencing sample was made of peripheral blood. The CDR3, as DNA: TGTGCCTGGACCAAAGGAGACGAGGACACTGAAGCTTTCTTT. It is translated as CAWTKGDEDTEAFF.